A selection of T cell receptor beta chains follows, all from one sample in a study of cytomegalovirus exposure and HLA in healthy donors. The data were produced by immunoSEQ multiplex PCR, yet TCRdb's version contains in-frame clones alone and is incomplete. The sample contains around 150,000 clones, more than 70% of which appear only once. Specimen: PBMCs. These receptors were obtained from a man aged 55 to 69 in good health and CMV-seronegative. Each CDR3 is given with its conserved first and last residue. Each record gives: CDR3 length, V gene, CDR3 protein.

>14|TRBV10-3
CAISESRGWEEQFF
>15|TRBV9
CASSVRTGMNTEAFF
>16|TRBV11-2
CASSLLAGGRTDTQYF
>18|TRBV7-2
CASSLTAGFLSGANVLTF
>15|TRBV4-3
CASSQDSAGVNIQYF
>14|TRBV11-2
CASSLGTSGETQYF
>15|TRBV6-1
CASSEAGQGYYGYTF
>15|TRBV10-3
CAISTGGYSNQPQHF
>14|TRBV2
CASSENQGSQPQHF
>13|TRBV27
CASSFGGGYEQYF
>13|TRBV27
CAYRDRVTDTQYF
>15|TRBV29-1
CSAEGGKWANYGYTF
>15|TRBV19
CASSSPRYGANVLTF
>13|TRBV28
CASRTSGNQPQHF
>14|TRBV28
CASRLAGVQETQYF